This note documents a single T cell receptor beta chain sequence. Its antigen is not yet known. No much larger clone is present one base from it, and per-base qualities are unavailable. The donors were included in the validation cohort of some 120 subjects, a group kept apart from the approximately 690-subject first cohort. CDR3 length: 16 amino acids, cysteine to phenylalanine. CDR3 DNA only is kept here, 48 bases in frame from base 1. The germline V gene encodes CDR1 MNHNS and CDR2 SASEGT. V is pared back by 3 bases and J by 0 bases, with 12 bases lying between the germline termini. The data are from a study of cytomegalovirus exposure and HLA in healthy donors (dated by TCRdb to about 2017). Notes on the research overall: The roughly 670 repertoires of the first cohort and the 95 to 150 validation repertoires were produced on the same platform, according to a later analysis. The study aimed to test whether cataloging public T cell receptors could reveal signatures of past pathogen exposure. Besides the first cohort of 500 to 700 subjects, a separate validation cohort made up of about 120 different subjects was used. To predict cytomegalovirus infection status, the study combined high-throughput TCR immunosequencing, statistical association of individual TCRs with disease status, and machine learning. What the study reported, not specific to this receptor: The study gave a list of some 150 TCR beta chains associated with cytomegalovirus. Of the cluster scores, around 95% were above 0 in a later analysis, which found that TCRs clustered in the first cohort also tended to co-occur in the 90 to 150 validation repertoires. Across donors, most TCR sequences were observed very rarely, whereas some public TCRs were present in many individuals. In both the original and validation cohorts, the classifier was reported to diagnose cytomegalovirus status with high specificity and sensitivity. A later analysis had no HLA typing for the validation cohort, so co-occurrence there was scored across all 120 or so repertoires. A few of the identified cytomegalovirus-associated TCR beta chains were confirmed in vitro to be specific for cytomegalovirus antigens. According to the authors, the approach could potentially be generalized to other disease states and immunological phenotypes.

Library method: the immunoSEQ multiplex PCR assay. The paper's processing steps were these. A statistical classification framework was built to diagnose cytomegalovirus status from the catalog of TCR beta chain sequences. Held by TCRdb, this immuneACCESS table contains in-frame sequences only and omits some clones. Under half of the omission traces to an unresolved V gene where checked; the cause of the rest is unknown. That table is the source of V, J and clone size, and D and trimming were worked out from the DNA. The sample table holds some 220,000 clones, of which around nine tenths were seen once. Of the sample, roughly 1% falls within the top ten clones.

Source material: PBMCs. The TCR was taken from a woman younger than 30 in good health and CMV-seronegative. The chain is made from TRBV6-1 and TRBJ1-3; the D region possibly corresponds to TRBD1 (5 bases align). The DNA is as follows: TGTGCCAGCAGTGAGGGACTCCTGAGCTCTGGAAACACCATATATTTT. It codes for CASSEGLLSSGNTIYF.